The 25 T cell receptor beta chains in this list originate from one sample, sequenced in a study of breast tumors, draining lymph nodes, adjacent tissues. MiXCR, run by TCRdb on the multiplex PCR reads, gives a single entry per CDR3 protein. The sample shows 200,000 to 300,000 distinct CDR3 sequences, roughly 30% of them seen only once. Samples came from axillary lymph nodes draining the breast cancer. What was sequenced was axillary lymph node tissue. The receptors stem from a female donor with breast cancer. Some clones in this sample may be carry-over from other donors' samples.

This chain links TRBV10-2 with TRBJ2-3; no reliable D call. Trimming removed 0 bases from V and 0 bases from J, with 10 bases in between. The CDR3 is made up of 16 amino acids. Germline CDR1 reads WSHSY; CDR2 reads SAAADI. The CDR3 DNA reads as TGCGCCAGCAGTGAGTCGCGGCAAGCAAGCACAGATACGCAGTATTTT. Its translation: CASSESRQASTDTQYF.

This clonotype is judged medium-sized. The chain combines TRBV10-3 with TRBJ1-6; D might be TRBD1 (5 bases). V was pared by 11 bases and J by 7 bases, with 15 bases between. This CDR3 region has 13 residues. Germline CDR1 ENHRY, CDR2 SYGVKD. The CDR3 is CAAHGGANSPLHF. Written as DNA, the CDR3 is TGTGCCGCCCACGGAGGGGCAAATTCACCCCTCCACTTT.

The V call is TRBV20-1, the J call TRBJ1-1; 9 bases line up with TRBD1. The CDR3 consists of 15 residues. The V gene end was trimmed by 0 bases and the J gene end by 3 bases; junction bases not matched to a gene: 5. Germline V gene sequence: CDR1 DFQATT, CDR2 SNEGSKA (reference sequence). The CDR3 protein is CSARDPDRGDTEAFF. CDR3 bases: TGCAGTGCTAGAGATCCTGACAGGGGGGACACTGAAGCTTTCTTT.

This clonotype occurred many times. The V call is TRBV10-3, the J call TRBJ2-7; 10 bases are shared with TRBD2. The CDR3 has 16 residues. Trimming took 1 base from V and 2 from J; bases not matched to a gene: 5. Germline V gives CDR1 ENHRY, CDR2 SYGVKD. CDR3 in DNA: TGTGCCATCAGTGAGTTCGGGACTAGCGCTACCTACGAGCAGTACTTC. Amino acids: CAISEFGTSATYEQYF.

This clonotype was observed at least ten times. The chain combines TRBV4-1 with TRBJ2-2, with a tentative D call TRBD1 (6 bases). This CDR3 is built from 15 residues. CDR1 and CDR2 from the germline V gene are MGHRA and YSYEKL. The V and J ends lost 4 bases and 2 bases respectively, with 11 bases between them. The CDR3 DNA follows: TGCGCCAGCAGCCGCAGGGGCCAAAACACCGGGGAGCTGTTTTTT. Translated, it gives CASSRRGQNTGELFF.

The gene calls are TRBV10-3 and TRBJ1-5, with TRBD1 identical over 7 bases. Germline CDR1 is ENHRY and CDR2 is SYGVKD. The CDR3 spans 13 residues. V trimming: 6 bases; J trimming: 5 bases; junction bases outside the gene matches: 4. Written as DNA, the CDR3 is TGTGCCATCAGCAGGGGGGGATATCAGCCCCAGCATTTT. Amino acids: CAISRGGYQPQHF.

The table lists this clonotype with many counts. The rearrangement links TRBV7-2 to TRBJ1-2; 8 bases map to TRBD1. The germline V gene has CDR1 SGHTA and CDR2 FQGNSA. The trim removed 5 bases at V and 3 bases at J, leaving 2 bases unmatched. The CDR3 length is 13 residues. The CDR3 DNA reads as TGTGCCAGCAGCCCGGACAGGGACTATGGCTACACCTTC. Residues: CASSPDRDYGYTF.

This clonotype has a count of ten or more. This rearrangement joins TRBV12-3 or TRBV12-4 to TRBJ1-5, with a weak D call TRBD1 (5 bases). The V and J ends lost 1 base and 6 bases respectively, with 10 bases between them. The CDR3 length is 14 residues. The CDR3 sequence: CASSLGRDGQPQHF. CDR3 DNA: TGTGCCAGCAGTTTAGGAAGGGACGGTCAGCCCCAGCATTTT.

This clonotype was seen ten or more times. This chain uses TRBV5-1 with TRBJ2-1; D is perhaps TRBD2 (6 bases). From germline, CDR1 is SGHRS and CDR2 YFSETQ. The CDR3 is 14 residues long. The germline V and J ends were trimmed by 0 bases and 7 bases, with 11 bases remaining between them. The chain's CDR3 is CASSLEYSGNEQFF. CDR3 DNA sequence: TGCGCCAGCAGCTTGGAGTACAGCGGGAATGAGCAGTTCTTC.

This clonotype appeared a few times. A junction end diverges from the germline sequence, so it may reflect a read error. The J gene is TRBJ2-7, the V gene TRBV20-1; either TRBD1 or TRBD2 may supply D (5 bases each). Per the germline V gene, CDR1 is DFQATT and CDR2 is SNEGSKA (reference sequence). The CDR3 is 11 amino acids. CDR3 DNA: TGCAGTGCTAGTTACGGGACCGCTCTCCCCTTC. Translation gives CSASYGTALPF.

The V call is TRBV20-1, the J call TRBJ2-5; 7 bases are shared with TRBD1. CDR1 and CDR2 (germline): DFQATT, SNEGSKA (reference sequence). Trimming cost V 1 base and J 1 base; bases outside gene matches: 15. This CDR3 region has 18 residues. CDR3 DNA sequence: TGCAGTGCTAGAGTCGGGACAGTAGCTACCCCCCTCCAAGAGACCCAGTACTTC. This codes for CSARVGTVATPLQETQYF.

V usage is TRBV3-1 and J usage is TRBJ1-5; the D is unclear. CDR1 is LGHDT, CDR2 YNNKEL, per germline (reference sequence). Trimming removed 3 bases at V and 1 base at J, with 16 bases between. The CDR3 extends over 17 amino acids. The CDR3 loop is CASSHSGLGASNQPQHF. The CDR3 nucleotides are TGTGCCAGCAGCCATTCGGGCTTAGGTGCGAGCAATCAGCCCCAGCATTTT.

Notes on this clonotype: At one end the junction does not follow the germline gene, possibly because of a read error. The J gene is TRBJ2-2, the V gene TRBV6-6; D gene uncertain. CDR3 length: 15 residues. Germline CDR1 and CDR2: MNHNY and SVGAGI (reference sequence). The CDR3 region has the DNA TGTGCCAGCGGTTACCCTGGGATCAGCACCGGGGAGCTGTTTTTT. Its protein product is CASGYPGISTGELFF.

This clonotype was counted many times. The chain employs TRBV29-1 and TRBJ1-3; TRBD1 agrees at 9 bases. This CDR3 region has 17 residues. Germline CDR1 is SQVTM and CDR2 is ANQGSEA. J lost 2 bases, V lost 3 bases, and 11 bases had no gene match. The CDR3 loop is CSVDRLPTGGPGNTIYF. CDR3 coding DNA: TGCAGCGTTGATAGGCTACCCACAGGGGGCCCTGGAAACACCATATATTTT.

In its sample, this clonotype was seen a few times. V gene TRBV27 combines with J gene TRBJ2-5, with 7 bases fitting TRBD2. CDR3 length equals 16 residues. J lost 5 bases, V lost 0 bases, and 9 bases had no gene match. The germline gives CDR1 MNHEY, CDR2 SMNVEV (reference sequence). The CDR3 region has the DNA TGTGCCAGCAGTTTATCGCCCAGCGGGATGGAGGAGACCCAGTACTTC. Amino acid sequence: CASSLSPSGMEETQYF.

This clonotype was seen at least ten times. The rearrangement links TRBV20-1 to TRBJ2-7; 10 nucleotides line up with TRBD1. This CDR3 has 14 amino acids. CDR1 is DFQATT, CDR2 SNEGSKA, per germline (reference sequence). The J segment lost 4 bases and the V segment lost 2 bases, leaving 5 bases of the junction unmatched. The CDR3 region has the DNA TGCAGTGCTAGATCAGGACAGGGGGAATACGAGCAGTACTTC. Translating it yields CSARSGQGEYEQYF.

This clonotype was seen repeatedly, ten times or more. The chain recombines TRBV25-1 with TRBJ2-1; 11 bases are shared with TRBD2. V shed 4 bases, J shed 10 bases, and the junction held 3 bases outside the gene matches. Germline values: CDR1 MGHDK, CDR2 SYGVNS. The CDR3 is 13 residues long. The CDR3 reads CASSGVAGGEQFF. CDR3 nucleotide sequence: TGTGCCAGCAGTGGGGTAGCGGGAGGGGAGCAGTTCTTC.

CDR3 in amino acids: CSAGGGTTDTQYF. CDR3 DNA sequence: TGTTCTGCGGGGGGGGGTACAACAGATACGCAGTATTTT. The chain is built from TRBV6-5 and TRBJ2-3, with 9 bases lining up with TRBD2. Germline CDR1 reads MNHEY; CDR2 reads SVGAGI. The CDR3 extends over 13 amino acids.

The sample holds a few counts of this clonotype. DNA for the CDR3: TGTGCCTGGATTCGGAATGGGAAGGGCTACGAGCAGTACTTC. It translates to CAWIRNGKGYEQYF. V is TRBV30 and J is TRBJ2-7, with D hard to call. The CDR3 has 14 amino acids. Germline loops: CDR1 GTSNPN, CDR2 SVGIG (reference sequence). V was clipped by 4 bases and J by 3 bases, with 16 bases between them. Supplemented by reference TRBV30 and TRBJ2-7, the full variable domain reads SQTIHQWPATLVQPVGSPLSLECTVEGTSNPNLYWYRQAAGRGLQLLFYSVGIGQISSEVPQNLSASRPQDRQFILSSKKLLLSDSGFYLCAWIRNGKGYEQYFGPGTRLTVT.

This sequence joins TRBV7-3 and TRBJ2-1; 7 nucleotides line up with TRBD2. Germline CDR1 and CDR2: SGHTA and FQGTGA. The ends lost 7 bases at V and 4 bases at J; junction bases unmatched: 7. The CDR3 runs 14 residues. The CDR3 coding sequence is TGTGCCAGCACTACGGCTAGCGGTTACAATGAGCAGTTCTTC. Translated: CASTTASGYNEQFF.

This clonotype was picked up many times. V and J are TRBV9 and TRBJ2-1, with D uncertain. The CDR3 loop spans 12 amino acids. V lost 3 bases and J lost 9, with 10 bases in between. The germline gives CDR1 SGDLS, CDR2 YYNGEE. The CDR3 bases are TGTGCCAGCAGCGCCAGTATAAGTGAGCAGTTCTTC. Amino acid sequence: CASSASISEQFF.

This chain connects TRBV6-1 to TRBJ2-7; 7 bases are shared with TRBD2. CDR1 and CDR2 (germline): MNHNS, SASEGT. J lost 2 bases, V lost 7 bases, and 11 bases had no gene match. This CDR3 is 15 amino acids long. This CDR3 reads CASKVGGPMPYEQYF. In nucleotides, the CDR3 is TGTGCCAGCAAGGTGGGAGGGCCTATGCCCTACGAGCAGTACTTC.

This clonotype was detected only a few times. CDR3 amino acids: CAWSVLGPATGELFF. For the CDR3, the DNA is TGTGCCTGGAGTGTACTTGGGCCAGCGACCGGGGAGCTGTTTTTT. The rearrangement links TRBV30 to TRBJ2-2, with D unresolved. The CDR3 consists of 15 residues. The germline CDR1 and CDR2 sequences are GTSNPN and SVGIG (reference sequence). Trimming removed 0 bases from V and 5 bases from J, with 13 bases in between.

The V and J genes are TRBV19 and TRBJ2-3, with 9 bases fitting TRBD2. This CDR3 region has 13 residues. V lost 5 bases to trimming and J lost 5 bases; unmatched junction nucleotides: 2. The germline CDR1 and CDR2 sequences are LNHDA and SQIVND (reference sequence). The CDR3 sequence is CASSAGGEDTQYF. Here the CDR3 DNA reads TGTGCCAGTAGTGCGGGAGGGGAAGATACGCAGTATTTT.

Comment on this clonotype: The conserved phenylalanine or tryptophan is not found at the CDR3 terminus, so this likely reflects a read error. The DNA is left out, because the CDR3 cannot be placed on it with certainty; the CDR3 is given as TCRdb lists it. The chain is built from TRBV20-1 and TRBJ2-5; TRBD1 is taken as the D call from the table, unchecked against the DNA. Inclusive of both ends, the CDR3 amounts to 11 amino acids. Germline V lookup: CDR1 DFQATT, CDR2 SNEGSKA (reference sequence). CDR3: CSLTSGETQSL.